The 27 T cell receptor beta chains presented below share a single source sample, sequenced in a study of technical replicates of blood from a handful of donors. Assay: immunoSEQ multiplex PCR; the TCRdb copy retains only in-frame clones and omits some. The sample lists 12,000 or so clones; roughly 79% were seen once. The specimen was PBMCs. The receptor source for this set is a human donor in good health.

This clone was counted once. The V call is TRBV6-1, the J call TRBJ2-7; D perhaps matches TRBD2 (5 bases). CDR3 length: 15 amino acids. Germline CDR1 is MNHNS and CDR2 is SASEGT. V lost 1 base and J lost 2, with 12 bases in between. DNA for the CDR3: TGTGCCAGCAGTGAAGTATGGGCGGGCACCTACGAGCAGTACTTC. It codes for CASSEVWAGTYEQYF.

This chain links TRBV19 with TRBJ1-5; 9 bases align to TRBD1. CDR3 length: 14 amino acids. The germline V gene encodes CDR1 LNHDA and CDR2 SQIVND (reference sequence). The V gene end was trimmed by 7 bases and the J gene end by 2 bases; junction bases not matched to a gene: 3. The CDR3 sequence is CASTRTGGNQPQHF. The CDR3 nucleotides read TGTGCCAGTACCCGGACAGGGGGCAATCAGCCCCAGCATTTT.

About this clone itself: One end of the junction fails to match germline, which may point to a read error. V is TRBV6-1 and J is TRBJ2-3; 8 bases are shared with TRBD2. This CDR3 spans 16 amino acids. Germline V gene sequence: CDR1 MNHNS, CDR2 SASEGT. This chain's CDR3 is CASSEALADSTDTQYF. CDR3 sequence (DNA): TGTGCCAGCAGCGAAGCACTAGCGGATAGCACAGATACGCAGTATTTT.

This rearrangement joins TRBV7-3 to TRBJ1-5; TRBD1 might be the D (5 bases). The V gene lost 4 bases and the J gene lost 9 bases, with 10 bases spanning the gap. This CDR3 comprises 12 residues. Germline V CDR1 and CDR2: SGHTA, FQGTGA. CDR3 coding DNA: TGTGCCAGCAGCTCCGGGGGAAGGCCCCAGCATTTT. Translated, it gives CASSSGGRPQHF.

The chain employs TRBV5-1 and TRBJ2-3; 14 bases agree with TRBD2. Germline V CDR1 and CDR2: SGHRS, YFSETQ. Trimming cost V 4 bases and J 6 bases; bases outside gene matches: 7. The CDR3 sequence is 16 residues long. CDR3 DNA sequence: TGCGCCAGCAGCCAGACTAGCGGGAGGGCCTTGGATACGCAGTATTTT. This sequence encodes CASSQTSGRALDTQYF. Filled out from reference TRBV5-1 and TRBJ2-3, the complete variable domain reads KAGVTQTPRYLIKTRGQQVTLSCSPISGHRSVSWYQQTPGQGLQFLFEYFSETQRNKGNFPGRFSGRQFSNSRSEMNVSTLELGDSALYLCASSQTSGRALDTQYFGPGTRLTVL.

The CDR3 nucleotides are TGTGCCAGCAGCCCCGACAGGGCATCTCAGCCCCAGCATTTT. Its translation: CASSPDRASQPQHF. The rearrangement joins TRBV27 to TRBJ1-5, with 7 positions matching TRBD1. Looked up from germline, CDR1 is MNHEY and CDR2 is SMNVEV (reference sequence). CDR3 length equals 14 residues. The junction had 8 bases not matched to a gene; V was cut back by 6 bases and J by 6 bases.

J is TRBJ2-1 and V is TRBV10-1; 14 nucleotides line up with TRBD2. The CDR3 is made up of 15 amino acids. Trimming removed 7 bases from V and 8 bases from J; junction bases left unmatched: 7. Germline CDR1 reads WNHNN; CDR2 reads SYGVQD (reference sequence). CDR3 nucleotide sequence: TGCGCCAGCACCTTAGGGACTAGCGGGAGTGATGAGCAGTTCTTC. This encodes CASTLGTSGSDEQFF.

This clone appeared a few times. The chain employs TRBV6-4 and TRBJ2-1; TRBD1 might be the D (5 bases). The CDR3 consists of 13 residues. V was clipped by 0 bases and J by 5 bases, with 5 bases between them. Germline CDR1 MRHNA, CDR2 SNTAGT. The CDR3 DNA reads TGTGCCAGCAGTGACTCGGACAACAATGAGCAGTTCTTC. Protein product: CASSDSDNNEQFF.

The V gene is TRBV5-1, the J gene TRBJ2-3; 10 bases are a match to TRBD1. Germline V CDR1 and CDR2: SGHRS, YFSETQ. V was pared by 0 bases and J by 6 bases, with 7 bases of the junction left unmatched. CDR3 length equals 16 residues. The CDR3 DNA reads TGCGCCAGCAGCTTGGCCGGACAGGGGGGCGGGGATACGCAGTATTTT. This gives the protein CASSLAGQGGGDTQYF.

The gene calls are TRBV6-5 and TRBJ2-2, with a possible D match to TRBD1 (6 bases). V was cut by 7 bases and J by 1 base, with 10 bases left in between. The CDR3 is made up of 14 amino acids. Per the germline V gene, CDR1 is MNHEY and CDR2 is SVGAGI. The CDR3 region is CASTGQLNTGELFF. The CDR3 region has the DNA TGTGCCAGCACTGGACAGCTGAACACCGGGGAGCTGTTTTTT.

The chain has TRBV10-2 and TRBJ2-1; TRBD2 agrees at 8 bases. Germline values: CDR1 WSHSY, CDR2 SAAADI. The junction had 4 bases not matched to a gene; V was cut back by 4 bases and J by 5 bases. This CDR3 region has 14 residues. The CDR3 here is CASSGTGGDNEQFF. The CDR3 DNA reads as TGCGCCAGCAGTGGGACGGGGGGGGACAATGAGCAGTTCTTC.

V usage is TRBV2 and J usage is TRBJ1-3, with 8 bases fitting TRBD1. Germline CDR1 and CDR2: SNHLY and FYNNEI. CDR3 length equals 15 residues. Trimming removed 6 bases from V and 0 bases from J; junction bases left unmatched: 4. Written as DNA, the CDR3 is TGTGCCAGCAGCGGGACAGGCTTCTCTGGAAACACCATATATTTT. Residues: CASSGTGFSGNTIYF.

The rearrangement joins TRBV29-1 to TRBJ2-7; a possible D gene is TRBD1 (7 bases). The germline CDR1 and CDR2 sequences are SQVTM and ANQGSEA. V was pared by 2 bases and J by 7 bases, with 12 bases between. This CDR3 is 12 amino acids long. The CDR3 sequence: CSVERQGGEQYF. DNA of the CDR3: TGCAGCGTTGAACGCCAGGGGGGAGAGCAGTACTTC.

The chain combines TRBV30 with TRBJ1-2, with TRBD1 matching 7 bases. Losses at the gene ends were 8 bases for V and 8 bases for J; bases not matched to a gene: 8. The CDR3 runs to 11 residues. Looked up from germline, CDR1 is GTSNPN and CDR2 is SVGIG (reference sequence). The CDR3: CARELGGGYTF. The DNA for the CDR3 is TGTGCCCGCGAATTAGGGGGCGGCTACACCTTC.

The V and J genes are TRBV6-4 and TRBJ2-1; 10 positions agree with TRBD2. This CDR3 comprises 15 residues. Trimming at V came to 3 bases and at J to 4 bases, leaving 3 bases not matched to a gene. CDR1 and CDR2 (germline): MRHNA, SNTAGT. CDR3 sequence (DNA): TGTGCCAGCAGTGAAGCGGGAGGGAGTTACAATGAGCAGTTCTTC. It encodes CASSEAGGSYNEQFF.

For the CDR3, the DNA is TGTGCCAGCAGCCCTGACTCGGTCCTCACCTACGAGCAGTACTTC. Protein product: CASSPDSVLTYEQYF. V gene TRBV7-2 combines with J gene TRBJ2-7; D gene unclear. Germline V gene sequence: CDR1 SGHTA, CDR2 FQGNSA. V was pared by 5 bases and J by 2 bases, with 16 bases between. This CDR3 spans 15 amino acids.

The chain recombines TRBV9 with TRBJ1-2; D gene ambiguous. Trimming shortened V by 3 bases and J by 0 bases, and 9 bases separated the two germline ends. CDR1 and CDR2 from the germline V gene are SGDLS and YYNGEE. The CDR3 has 14 amino acids. The CDR3 nucleotides are TGTGCCAGCAGCGCGACCACAGCTAACTATGGCTACACCTTC. Amino acids: CASSATTANYGYTF.

The sample holds a few counts of this clone. The chain recombines TRBV18 with TRBJ1-3, with D unresolved. Germline V gene sequence: CDR1 KGHSH, CDR2 LQKENI. Trimming took 3 bases from V and 6 from J, leaving 6 bases between them. CDR3 length equals 12 residues. CDR3 bases: TGTGCCAGCTCACCTACAGTAAACACCATATATTTT. Protein: CASSPTVNTIYF.

The V and J genes are TRBV4-1 and TRBJ2-1; D call uncertain. Trimming cost V 4 bases and J 4 bases, with 14 bases left between them. CDR3 length equals 15 residues. Germline V gene sequence: CDR1 MGHRA, CDR2 YSYEKL. The CDR3 DNA reads as TGCGCCAGCAGCCCGGAAGCGCGGTATTACAATGAGCAGTTCTTC. This gives the protein CASSPEARYYNEQFF.

V is TRBV7-3 and J is TRBJ2-2, with 10 bases that match TRBD1. The CDR3 contains 16 residues. Germline V gives CDR1 SGHTA, CDR2 FQGTGA. The V and J ends lost 0 bases and 6 bases, in that order; junction bases with no gene match: 4. CDR3: CASSLTSDRGAGELFF. CDR3 bases: TGTGCCAGCAGCTTAACGTCGGACAGGGGGGCCGGGGAGCTGTTTTTT.

J is TRBJ1-2 and V is TRBV5-5, with D possibly matching TRBD1 (5 bases). This CDR3 is 15 amino acids long. Germline V gene sequence: CDR1 SGHKS, CDR2 YYEKEE (reference sequence). V lost 4 bases and J lost 4, with 17 bases in between. CDR3 DNA sequence: TGTGCCAGCAGCCGTGGAATGGGGGAGGGCTATGGCTACACCTTC. It encodes CASSRGMGEGYGYTF.

This clone showed up just a few times. CDR3 sequence reads: CASSEPGGYEQYF. CDR3 bases: TGTGCCAGCAGTGAGCCCGGTGGCTACGAGCAGTACTTC. The chain is built from TRBV6-5 and TRBJ2-7; no reliable D call. The CDR3 is 13 amino acids. Between the trimmed V and J ends, which lost 5 bases and 3 bases, there was a span of 11 bases. Germline V gene sequence: CDR1 MNHEY, CDR2 SVGAGI.

V and J are TRBV19 and TRBJ2-1; maybe TRBD1 (5 bases). Germline V gene sequence: CDR1 LNHDA, CDR2 SQIVND (reference sequence). The CDR3 runs 14 residues. V gave up 5 bases and J gave up 0 bases, with 8 bases separating them. CDR3 region: CASSRQSSYNEQFF. As DNA, the CDR3 is TGTGCCAGTAGTCGACAGAGCTCCTACAATGAGCAGTTCTTC.

The chain employs TRBV7-2 and TRBJ2-2; D unclear. Per germline, CDR1 SGHTA and CDR2 FQGNSA. The CDR3 extends over 15 amino acids. Trimming shortened V by 5 bases and J by 6 bases, and 16 bases separated the two germline ends. DNA for the CDR3: TGTGCCAGCAGCCCCATGGGCAGCTCGTCCGGGGAGCTGTTTTTT. Encoded protein: CASSPMGSSSGELFF.

The chain links TRBV7-3 to TRBJ2-1; D perhaps matches TRBD2 (6 bases). CDR3 length: 15 amino acids. CDR1 is SGHTA and CDR2 is FQGTGA in the germline V gene. V shed 0 bases and J shed 0 bases, with 6 bases lying between them. This CDR3 is CASSLTRDSYNEQFF. DNA of the CDR3: TGTGCCAGCAGCTTAACGCGGGACTCCTACAATGAGCAGTTCTTC.

V is TRBV11-2 and J is TRBJ2-7; D ambiguous. The V end was cut by 2 bases, the J end by 2 bases, with 13 bases between. In germline, CDR1 is SGHAT, CDR2 FQNNGV. CDR3 length: 15 residues. This chain's CDR3 is CASSLNGGSPYEQYF. DNA of the CDR3: TGTGCCAGCAGCTTAAACGGCGGATCCCCCTACGAGCAGTACTTC.

The J gene is TRBJ1-1, the V gene TRBV14; D is perhaps TRBD1 (6 bases). CDR3 size: 13 residues. Per the germline V gene, CDR1 is SGHDN and CDR2 is FVKESK. V was pared by 4 bases and J by 5 bases, with 11 bases between. CDR3 sequence: CASSRQGYTEAFF. In DNA form, the CDR3 reads TGTGCCAGCAGCCGGCAGGGGTATACTGAAGCTTTCTTT.